This TCR beta chain was obtained from a study of CD8 T cells in ankylosing spondylitis. Trimming removed 0 bases at V and 0 bases at J, with 6 bases between. CDR3 length: 14 residues. The germline CDR1 and CDR2 sequences are SGDLS and YYNGEE. Each CDR3 protein is one row after TCRdb ran MiXCR on the 5' RACE reads. The repertoire includes under 15,000 distinct CDR3 sequences, approximately 2.8% of them detected once, and just under 9% sits in the top ten. Study observations and caveats: Clones that were linked to disease were CD8+ and were relatively rare in peripheral blood. Disease-associated clones were reportedly significantly overrepresented in matched ankylosing spondylitis synovial fluid. In synovial fluid and blood from reactive arthritis, some motif variants were previously reported.

Comment on this clonotype: The antigen remains undetermined.

The clonotype comes from a male donor with ankylosing spondylitis or in good health (not recorded which). Sequences were obtained from blood, either unsorted or a sorted T cell fraction (not recorded which). The chain combines TRBV9 with TRBJ1-1; D is undetermined. The CDR3 reads CASSVAGVNTEAFF. For the CDR3, the DNA is TGTGCCAGCAGCGTAGCCGGGGTGAACACTGAAGCTTTCTTT.